This record covers a single T cell receptor beta chain. A second 7 to 11 cycle PCR used barcoded and J-beta primers. TCRdb called the 5' RACE reads again in MiXCR, with one record for every CDR3 protein. The sample carries some 800,000 distinct CDR3 sequences, 20% to 25% recorded once. The data were obtained in a study of blood T cells in healthy people across ages. Germline CDR1 and CDR2: SGHRS and YFSETQ. The CDR3 sequence is 15 residues long. The V segment lost 4 bases and the J segment 7 bases; nucleotides outside the gene matches: 9. The sample also formed part of further work on T cells of mothers and their children. That paper states: At a sensitivity of approximately 100 clones per million clonotypes, no persistent microchimeric T cell clones appeared.

The clonotype was recovered from a boy between 10 and 17 years old in good health. The chain couples TRBV5-1 to TRBJ1-5; 9 bases are a match to TRBD1. The sample comprised blood. The CDR3 DNA sequence: TGCGCCAGCAGCCTCAATACAGGGGGCGCCCAGCCCCAGCATTTT. Translating it yields CASSLNTGGAQPQHF.